The 30 T cell receptor beta chains listed next were all sequenced from one sample in a study of blood T cell repertoires in COVID-19. The protocol was immunoSEQ multiplex PCR, while the TCRdb copy is restricted to in-frame clones and leaves out a portion. The sample comprises around 180,000 clones, around three quarters of which are singletons, and roughly 17% rests with the top ten. The source material was peripheral blood. These receptors originate from a man in his sixties with active or convalescent COVID-19.

The chain has TRBV29-1 and TRBJ2-1; no definite D call. The V gene's germline CDR1 is SQVTM and CDR2 ANQGSEA. Trimming removed 4 bases at V and 5 bases at J, with 12 bases between. There are 13 residues in the CDR3. The CDR3 loop is CSVVVALNNEQFF. The CDR3 DNA is TGCAGCGTTGTGGTGGCTCTCAACAATGAGCAGTTCTTC.

V is TRBV6-2 or TRBV6-3 and J is TRBJ2-7; TRBD2 agrees at 8 bases. V was pared by 2 bases and J by 2 bases, with 5 bases of the junction left unmatched. CDR1 MNHEY and CDR2 SVGEGT come from the germline V gene. The CDR3 covers 15 residues. CDR3 DNA: TGTGCCAGCAGTTACGCTTCAGCGGGGGCCTACGAGCAGTACTTC. It is translated as CASSYASAGAYEQYF.

In DNA form, the CDR3 reads TGTGCCAGTGGGCCGGGACAGGAACATCAGCCCCAGCATTTT. It specifies CASGPGQEHQPQHF. The chain has TRBV19 and TRBJ1-5, with TRBD1 matching 8 bases. V lost 8 bases and J lost 5; bases outside the gene matches: 8. The CDR3 runs to 14 residues. The germline V gene has CDR1 LNHDA and CDR2 SQIVND (reference sequence).

The chain couples TRBV15 to TRBJ1-6; no firm D call. V was pared by 0 bases and J by 13 bases, with 16 bases between. Germline CDR1 and CDR2: LNHNV and YYDKDF (reference sequence). There are 15 residues in the CDR3. CDR3 nucleotides: TGTGCCACCAGCAGAGATGGAGCAGCCGGAGCGCCCCTCCACTTT. It yields the protein CATSRDGAAGAPLHF.

V and J are TRBV7-3 and TRBJ2-5; maybe TRBD1 (7 bases). The V gene's germline CDR1 is SGHTA and CDR2 FQGTGA. The V end lost 5 bases, the J end lost 7 bases, and 17 bases lay between the germline ends. The CDR3 loop spans 14 amino acids. CDR3 protein: CASSARGAGTTQYF. The CDR3 nucleotides read TGTGCCAGCAGCGCCAGGGGGGCGGGTACGACCCAGTACTTC.

The chain has TRBV5-6 and TRBJ2-7; unclear D gene. Per germline, CDR1 SGHDT and CDR2 YYEEEE. Trimming took off 1 base at V and 2 bases at J, with 10 bases between the two ends. This CDR3 is 14 amino acids long. The CDR3: CASSLRYVTYEQYF. The CDR3 DNA reads as TGTGCCAGCAGCTTGCGGTACGTGACCTACGAGCAGTACTTC.

J is TRBJ2-1 and V is TRBV5-1; 10 bases are shared with TRBD1. This CDR3 is 14 amino acids long. V lost 0 bases and J lost 9; bases outside the gene matches: 3. CDR1 SGHRS and CDR2 YFSETQ come from the germline V gene. The CDR3 loop is CASSLGTGGTEQFF. The DNA of the CDR3 is TGCGCCAGCAGCTTGGGGACAGGGGGGACTGAGCAGTTCTTC.

V and J are TRBV11-3 and TRBJ2-2, with 9 bases aligning to TRBD1. Germline V CDR1 and CDR2: SGHNT, YENEEA. The CDR3 totals 17 residues. The trim removed 5 bases at V and 6 bases at J, leaving 13 bases unmatched. The CDR3 DNA reads TGTGCCAGCAGCCCCAAGGCCCCGGGACAGGGTTCCGGGGAGCTGTTTTTT. Amino acid sequence: CASSPKAPGQGSGELFF.

In its sample, this clone was seen once. The gene calls are TRBV6-2 or TRBV6-3 and TRBJ1-5, with unresolved D. CDR1 and CDR2 from the germline V gene are MNHEY and SVGEGT. The CDR3 loop spans 15 amino acids. The V and J ends lost 5 bases and 9 bases respectively, with 20 bases between them. CDR3 residues: CASSTAGRREWPQHF. The CDR3 coding sequence is TGTGCCAGCAGTACCGCCGGCAGGCGGGAATGGCCCCAGCATTTT.

The chain is built from TRBV6-5 and TRBJ1-5; 8 bases align to TRBD1. With 0 bases clipped from V and 4 bases from J, the junction kept 2 bases outside the gene matches. Germline V lookup: CDR1 MNHEY, CDR2 SVGAGI. The CDR3 covers 15 residues. The CDR3 protein is CASSYSQGANQPQHF. CDR3 coding DNA: TGTGCCAGCAGTTACTCCCAGGGGGCGAATCAGCCCCAGCATTTT.

This clone has ten or more counts. The chain couples TRBV28 to TRBJ1-5; D remains ambiguous. The CDR3 runs 12 residues. V was trimmed by 5 bases and J by 4 bases, leaving 6 bases between them. The V gene's germline CDR1 is MDHEN and CDR2 SYDVKM. The DNA of the CDR3 is TGTGCCAGCAGTATTCTTAATCAGCCCCAGCATTTT. Translating gives CASSILNQPQHF.

The chain combines TRBV7-7 with TRBJ2-1; 12 bases fit TRBD1. V dropped 5 bases and J dropped 1; count of bases not matched to a gene: 9. The CDR3 covers 18 residues. Germline loops: CDR1 SSHAT, CDR2 FNYEAQ (reference sequence). The CDR3, as DNA: TGTGCCAGCAGCCCCCTACCGGGACAGGGGGCTTCCTACAATGAGCAGTTCTTC. Protein sequence: CASSPLPGQGASYNEQFF.

This chain connects TRBV3-1 (or the pseudogene TRBV3-2) to TRBJ2-3; D is undetermined. Deletions cut 0 bases from V and 2 bases from J, with 12 bases between. Germline V gives CDR1 LGHDT, CDR2 YNNKEL (reference sequence). The CDR3 length is 16 residues. CDR3: CASSQDGQVVTDTQYF. The DNA for the CDR3 is TGTGCCAGCAGCCAAGATGGGCAGGTCGTCACAGATACGCAGTATTTT.

The rearrangement joins TRBV18 to TRBJ1-1; 8 bases match TRBD1. CDR1 is KGHSH, CDR2 LQKENI, per germline. Losses at the gene ends were 2 bases for V and 5 bases for J; bases not matched to a gene: 10. The CDR3 length is 16 residues. This CDR3 is CASSPETGAPGTEAFF. The CDR3 DNA sequence: TGTGCCAGCTCACCAGAGACAGGGGCCCCTGGGACTGAAGCTTTCTTT.

This clone has a handful of counts. The chain combines TRBV30 with TRBJ1-1; D is unclear. CDR3 length: 13 residues. Germline V gene data show CDR1 as GTSNPN and CDR2 as SVGIG (reference sequence). The V gene lost 3 bases and the J gene lost 8 bases, with 16 bases spanning the gap. The CDR3 nucleotides read TGTGCCTGGAGGAGGATGGCGAGTTGGGAAGCTTTCTTT. Residues: CAWRRMASWEAFF.

The genes are TRBV2 and TRBJ1-1, with D tentatively TRBD1 (6 bases). The CDR3 contains 15 residues. Trimming pared 0 bases from V and 1 base from J, leaving 9 bases between. Germline assignment: CDR1 SNHLY and CDR2 FYNNEI. CDR3 bases: TGTGCCAGCAGTGAAGCGCGGGGGGCGAACACTGAAGCTTTCTTT. This codes for CASSEARGANTEAFF.

The chain recombines TRBV7-9 with TRBJ2-2, with 8 bases lining up with TRBD2. CDR1 and CDR2 (germline): SEHNR, FQNEAQ (reference sequence). This CDR3 comprises 19 residues. J gave up 2 bases and V 0 bases, and 11 bases lay outside the gene matches. As DNA, the CDR3 is TGTGCCAGCAGCTTAGCTGTCGGCCGAGCGGGAGCAAACACCGGGGAGCTGTTTTTT. Translating gives CASSLAVGRAGANTGELFF.

This rearrangement joins TRBV27 to TRBJ1-6; 7 nucleotides align to TRBD1. J gave up 6 bases and V 6 bases, and 11 bases lay outside the gene matches. Looked up from germline, CDR1 is MNHEY and CDR2 is SMNVEV (reference sequence). This CDR3 region has 16 residues. CDR3 in amino acids: CASRPLAGQLNSPLHF. The CDR3 DNA reads as TGTGCCAGCAGACCCCTGGCGGGACAGCTTAATTCACCCCTCCACTTT.

The chain combines TRBV7-2 with TRBJ2-1, with 7 bases lining up with TRBD1. V was pared by 3 bases and J by 7 bases, with 9 bases of the junction left unmatched. Germline assignment: CDR1 SGHTA and CDR2 FQGNSA. The length of the CDR3 is 15 residues. The CDR3 region is CASSFDRARVNEQFF. CDR3 nucleotide sequence: TGTGCCAGCAGCTTTGACAGGGCGAGGGTGAATGAGCAGTTCTTC.

V is TRBV19 and J is TRBJ2-7; the match to TRBD2 covers 9 bases. V lost 5 bases and J lost 3; bases outside the gene matches: 5. Per the germline V gene, CDR1 is LNHDA and CDR2 is SQIVND (reference sequence). This CDR3 has 14 amino acids. The CDR3 protein is CASSPGLAGYEQYF. The CDR3 DNA reads as TGTGCCAGTAGTCCGGGACTAGCTGGCTACGAGCAGTACTTC.

This clone was seen ten or more times. CDR3 amino acids: CASSLDRGASSYNEQFF. The DNA of the CDR3 is TGTGCCAGCAGCTTAGATCGGGGAGCGAGCTCCTACAATGAGCAGTTCTTC. This chain joins TRBV7-2 and TRBJ2-1, with TRBD2 as a possible D gene (5 bases). Germline CDR1 and CDR2: SGHTA and FQGNSA. The V end lost 1 base, the J end lost 0 bases, and 13 bases lay between the germline ends. The CDR3 loop spans 17 amino acids.

The rearrangement links TRBV24-1 to TRBJ2-3, with TRBD2 matching 9 bases. Per germline, CDR1 KGHDR and CDR2 SFDVKD. With V trimmed by 6 bases and J by 5 bases, 5 bases remained unmatched. The CDR3 runs 14 residues. The CDR3 spells CATSSSGSEDTQYF. CDR3 coding DNA: TGTGCCACCAGTAGTAGCGGGAGTGAAGATACGCAGTATTTT.

V and J are TRBV9 and TRBJ2-3; the D gene is possibly TRBD2 (6 bases). V lost 4 bases to trimming and J lost 3 bases, with 18 bases between them. The CDR3 is made up of 16 amino acids. Germline V gene lookup returns CDR1 SGDLS and CDR2 YYNGEE. The DNA for the CDR3 is TGTGCCAGCAGCCCTCGGGAGTTCAGGGAAACAGATACGCAGTATTTT. Its translation: CASSPREFRETDTQYF.

The V call is TRBV6-1, the J call TRBJ2-7; D remains ambiguous. Trimming pared 1 base from V and 6 bases from J, leaving 10 bases between. CDR1 and CDR2 (germline): MNHNS, SASEGT. This CDR3 comprises 13 residues. CDR3 DNA sequence: TGTGCCAGCAGTGAAGGACTCACGGGCGAGCAGTACTTC. This sequence encodes CASSEGLTGEQYF.

The chain couples TRBV5-6 to TRBJ2-7; 9 positions match TRBD2. CDR3 length: 16 residues. Germline assignment: CDR1 SGHDT and CDR2 YYEEEE. Trimming took 4 bases from V and 3 from J; bases not matched to a gene: 11. The DNA for the CDR3 is TGTGCCAGCAGCATACAGACTAGCGGTTTTATCTACGAGCAGTACTTC. Translated: CASSIQTSGFIYEQYF.

This chain links TRBV3-1 (or the pseudogene TRBV3-2) with TRBJ2-1; D not certain. Trimming pared 8 bases from V and 5 bases from J, leaving 19 bases between. CDR1 and CDR2 (germline): LGHDT, YNNKEL (reference sequence). This CDR3 contains 15 residues. The CDR3 sequence is CASVGGALSHNEQFF. CDR3 DNA: TGTGCCAGCGTCGGCGGAGCCCTCTCACACAATGAGCAGTTCTTC.

The chain recombines TRBV4-1 with TRBJ2-3; 7 positions agree with TRBD2. Germline V gene sequence: CDR1 MGHRA, CDR2 YSYEKL. This CDR3 is built from 16 residues. The junction had 5 bases not matched to a gene; V was cut back by 0 bases and J by 2 bases. The CDR3 protein is CASSQETAGITDTQYF. The CDR3 DNA sequence: TGCGCCAGCAGCCAAGAGACAGCGGGGATCACAGATACGCAGTATTTT.

This chain connects TRBV19 to TRBJ1-4; D ambiguous. V lost 5 bases, J lost 5 bases, and 12 bases lay in between. The CDR3 extends over 14 amino acids. In germline, CDR1 is LNHDA, CDR2 SQIVND (reference sequence). CDR3 residues: CASSEAGFNEKLFF. The DNA for the CDR3 is TGTGCCAGTAGTGAGGCCGGCTTCAATGAAAAACTGTTTTTT.

This clone was counted ten times or more. The V and J genes are TRBV28 and TRBJ2-2, with a possible D match to TRBD2 (6 bases). CDR3 size: 16 residues. The germline V gene has CDR1 MDHEN and CDR2 SYDVKM. Deletions cut 5 bases from V and 2 bases from J, with 15 bases between. CDR3 residues: CASSPPSSANTGELFF. CDR3 nucleotides: TGTGCCAGCAGTCCGCCCTCTAGCGCTAACACCGGGGAGCTGTTTTTT.

This chain connects TRBV24-1 to TRBJ2-5; D gene unclear. This CDR3 contains 14 residues. In germline, CDR1 is KGHDR, CDR2 SFDVKD. V lost 1 base to trimming and J lost 4 bases, with 9 bases between them. The DNA of the CDR3 is TGTGCCACCAGTGATTTCCGGGTCGCAGAGACCCAGTACTTC. It is translated as CATSDFRVAETQYF.